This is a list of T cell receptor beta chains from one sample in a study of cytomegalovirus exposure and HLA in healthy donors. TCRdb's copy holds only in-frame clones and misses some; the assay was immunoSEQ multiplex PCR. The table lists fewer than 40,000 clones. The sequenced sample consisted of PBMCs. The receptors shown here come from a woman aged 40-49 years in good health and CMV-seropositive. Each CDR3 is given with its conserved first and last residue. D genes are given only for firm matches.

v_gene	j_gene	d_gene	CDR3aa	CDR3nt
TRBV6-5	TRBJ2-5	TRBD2	CASSYRGGSETQYF	TGTGCCAGCAGTTACCGGGGGGGCTCGGAGACCCAGTACTTC
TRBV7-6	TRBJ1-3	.	CASSLDPEGNTIYF	TGTGCCAGCAGCTTAGATCCCGAGGGAAACACCATATATTTT
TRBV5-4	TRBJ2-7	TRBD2	CASSSPGMGGDYEQYF	TGTGCCAGCAGCTCACCGGGGATGGGGGGGGACTACGAGCAGTACTTC
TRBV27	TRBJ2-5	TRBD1	CASSKWTGALETQYF	TGTGCCAGCAGTAAATGGACAGGGGCGTTGGAGACCCAGTACTTC
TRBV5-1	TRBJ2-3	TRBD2	CASSLGLAGGLRADTQYF	TGCGCCAGCAGCTTGGGACTAGCGGGAGGGCTAAGGGCAGATACGCAGTATTTT
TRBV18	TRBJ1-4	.	CASSSVSTNEKLFF	TGTGCCAGCTCATCAGTTTCAACTAATGAAAAACTGTTTTTT
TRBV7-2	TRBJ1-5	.	CASSLSGGNQPQHF	TGTGCCAGCAGCTTATCAGGGGGCAATCAGCCCCAGCATTTT
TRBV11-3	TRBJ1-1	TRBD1	CASSPGTGYDGTEAFF	TGTGCCAGCAGCCCAGGGACAGGGTATGATGGCACTGAAGCTTTCTTT
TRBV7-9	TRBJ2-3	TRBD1	CASSLKTGVTDTQYF	TGTGCCAGCAGCTTAAAGACAGGGGTCACAGATACGCAGTATTTT
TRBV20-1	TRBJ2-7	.	CSAPTGYEQYF	TGCAGTGCACCTACAGGCTACGAGCAGTACTTC
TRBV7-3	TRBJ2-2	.	CASSPWGQKGVAGELFF	TGTGCCAGCAGCCCCTGGGGACAAAAGGGGGTCGCCGGGGAGCTGTTTTTT
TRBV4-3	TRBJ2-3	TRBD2	CASSQAFTFSGYADTQYF	TGCGCCAGCAGCCAAGCTTTTACGTTTAGCGGGTATGCAGATACGCAGTATTTT
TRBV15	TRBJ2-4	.	CATSRDKEGGASNIQYF	TGTGCCACCAGCAGAGACAAAGAAGGGGGGGCATCAAACATTCAGTACTTC
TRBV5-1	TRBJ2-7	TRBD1	CASSPSGTGTYEQYF	TGCGCCAGCAGCCCGTCGGGGACAGGGACCTACGAGCAGTACTTC
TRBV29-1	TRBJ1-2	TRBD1	CSVNRDRGTFGYTF	TGCAGCGTTAACCGGGACAGGGGGACTTTTGGCTACACCTTC
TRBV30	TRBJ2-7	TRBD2	CAWSPPARGGGYEQYF	TGTGCCTGGAGCCCACCCGCCCGGGGGGGCGGCTACGAGCAGTACTTC
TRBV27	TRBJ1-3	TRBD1	CASSPGTGKNTIYF	TGTGCCAGCAGTCCAGGGACAGGGAAAAACACCATATATTTT
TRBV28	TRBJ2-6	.	CASVAGGQTSLSGANVLTF	TGTGCCAGCGTTGCGGGGGGACAGACATCGCTCTCTGGGGCCAACGTCCTGACTTTC
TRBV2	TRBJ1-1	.	CASWREGWAFF	TGTGCCAGCTGGAGGGAAGGGTGGGCTTTCTTT
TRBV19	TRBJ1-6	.	CASSIGAGGGSPLHF	TGTGCCAGTAGTATAGGAGCCGGGGGTGGTTCACCCCTCCACTTT
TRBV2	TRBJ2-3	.	CASRARRNTDTQYF	TGTGCCAGCAGGGCCCGAAGAAACACAGATACGCAGTATTTT
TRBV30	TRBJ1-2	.	CARRHRDSGGYTF	TGTGCCCGACGACATAGGGACTCGGGCGGCTACACCTTC
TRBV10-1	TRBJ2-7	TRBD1	CASSRRGTGTYEQYF	TGCGCCAGCAGTCGGCGTGGGACAGGGACCTACGAGCAGTACTTC
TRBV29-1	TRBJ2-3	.	CSVEVRGTDTQYF	TGCAGCGTAGAAGTTCGGGGGACAGATACGCAGTATTTT
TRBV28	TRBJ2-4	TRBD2	CASTTGEGAKNIQYF	TGTGCCAGCACTACGGGGGAGGGAGCCAAAAACATTCAGTACTTC
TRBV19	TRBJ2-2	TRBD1	CASSWGQGNTGELFF	TGTGCCAGTAGTTGGGGACAGGGGAACACCGGGGAGCTGTTTTTT
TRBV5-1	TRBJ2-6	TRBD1	CASSEGQGLVSGANVLTF	TGCGCCAGCAGCGAAGGACAGGGGTTAGTCTCTGGGGCCAACGTCCTGACTTTC
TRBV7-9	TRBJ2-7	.	CASRRGESYEQYF	TGTGCCAGCAGGCGAGGAGAGAGTTACGAGCAGTACTTC